Each of the 29 T cell receptor beta chains below was sequenced from the same sample in a study of blood T cells in healthy people across ages. Together with a sample-barcoded 5' primer, a J-beta primer mix was included in a second PCR lasting roughly 7 to 11 cycles. MiXCR, applied by TCRdb to the 5' RACE reads, yields one record per CDR3 protein. The sample records fewer than 750,000 distinct CDR3 sequences, under 55% being singletons. Specimen: blood. The receptors shown here come from an older man in good health.

This clonotype was detected a few times. V and J are TRBV5-1 and TRBJ2-7; possible D gene TRBD2, 6 bases. Germline V CDR1 and CDR2: SGHRS, YFSETQ. The CDR3 consists of 14 residues. Deletions cut 1 base from V and 2 bases from J, with 10 bases between. CDR3 residues: CASSLRGGTYEQYF. Here the CDR3 DNA reads TGCGCCAGCAGCTTGCGAGGAGGGACCTACGAGCAGTACTTC. The variable domain in full, with the rest retrieved from reference TRBV5-1 and TRBJ2-7, is KAGVTQTPRYLIKTRGQQVTLSCSPISGHRSVSWYQQTPGQGLQFLFEYFSETQRNKGNFPGRFSGRQFSNSRSEMNVSTLELGDSALYLCASSLRGGTYEQYFGPGTRLTVT.

The chain recombines TRBV7-8 with TRBJ2-7, with D hard to call. V was trimmed by 1 base and J by 2 bases, leaving 6 bases between them. Germline CDR1 reads SGHVS; CDR2 reads FQNEAQ. The CDR3 is made up of 13 amino acids. The CDR3 bases are TGTGCCAGCAGCTTAGTGGCAGCCTACGAGCAGTACTTC. It specifies CASSLVAAYEQYF.

This clonotype occurred a few times. The V and J genes are TRBV4-2 and TRBJ2-7; D remains ambiguous. Germline assignment: CDR1 LGHNA and CDR2 YNFKEQ. CDR3 length: 16 amino acids. Trimming cost V 1 base and J 1 base, with 14 bases left between them. The CDR3: CASSQVAVQVSYEQYF. The CDR3 DNA sequence: TGTGCCAGCAGCCAAGTGGCGGTCCAAGTATCCTACGAGCAGTACTTC.

The chain carries TRBV6-2 or TRBV6-3 and TRBJ2-1; perhaps TRBD1 as D (6 bases). The CDR3 spans 12 residues. Germline V gives CDR1 MNHEY, CDR2 SVGEGT. V was pared by 2 bases and J by 12 bases, with 11 bases between. This CDR3 is CASSYAGTSQFF. DNA of the CDR3: TGTGCCAGCAGTTACGCCGGGACATCGCAGTTCTTC.

This rearrangement joins TRBV14 to TRBJ2-3; possible D gene TRBD2, 6 bases. V lost 0 bases and J lost 6, with 13 bases in between. The CDR3 consists of 15 residues. Looked up from germline, CDR1 is SGHDN and CDR2 is FVKESK. The CDR3 DNA sequence: TGTGCCAGCAGCCAAGATCTCGGGGGAGGCGATACGCAGTATTTT. This codes for CASSQDLGGGDTQYF.

To note about this clonotype: A much bigger clone sits one base away, suggesting this may be a read error. The chain employs TRBV6-5 and TRBJ1-1, with a possible D match to TRBD1 (5 bases). Trimming shortened V by 6 bases and J by 4 bases, and 18 bases separated the two germline ends. The CDR3 spans 15 residues. Germline V lookup: CDR1 MNHEY, CDR2 SVGAGI. The CDR3 loop reads CASSPGRTLSTEAFF. The CDR3 DNA sequence: TGTGCCAGCAGCCCCGGCCGGACACTGAGCACTGAAGCTTTCTTT.

Only a few counts were recorded for this clonotype. One junction end does not reproduce the germline sequence, and a read error may be involved. This chain uses TRBV20-1 with TRBJ2-7; TRBD1 might be the D (6 bases). The CDR3 contains 13 residues. CDR1 is DFQATT and CDR2 is SNEGSKA in the germline V gene (reference sequence). The CDR3 DNA follows: TGTAGCGCCAGACGGGACACTTCCTACGAGCAGTACTTC. As protein: CSARRDTSYEQYF.

A word on this clonotype: The junction does not match germline at one end; this may be a read error. V is TRBV5-1 and J is TRBJ2-5; no reliable D call. The CDR3 has 13 amino acids. Per the germline V gene, CDR1 is SGHRS and CDR2 is YFSETQ. CDR3 in amino acids: CASSLWTSNEQYF. The CDR3 DNA is TGCGCTAGCAGCTTGTGGACGTCCAATGAGCAGTACTTC.

This clonotype was counted many times. The chain links TRBV6-5 to TRBJ2-7; 8 bases are a match to TRBD1. The V and J ends lost 6 bases and 2 bases, in that order; junction bases with no gene match: 3. Germline lookup yields CDR1 MNHEY and CDR2 SVGAGI. This CDR3 spans 13 amino acids. In DNA, the CDR3 is TGTGCCAGCAGAAAACAGGGGGCCTACGAGCAGTACTTC. Translated, it gives CASRKQGAYEQYF.

Notes on this clonotype: A read error may explain this, as a much larger clone is one base away. This chain uses TRBV6-2 or TRBV6-3 with TRBJ2-7, with D perhaps TRBD1 or TRBD2 (5 bases each). The germline V and J ends were trimmed by 2 bases and 0 bases, with 11 bases remaining between them. Germline loops: CDR1 MNHEY, CDR2 SVGEGT. CDR3 length: 15 residues. As DNA, the CDR3 is TGTGCCAGCAGTTACGGTGGGGACGGCTCCTACGAGCAGTACTTC. Its translation is CASSYGGDGSYEQYF.

This clonotype was counted between two and nine times. V usage is TRBV5-6 and J usage is TRBJ2-1; D not certain. CDR1 and CDR2 from the germline V gene are SGHDT and YYEEEE. The CDR3 has 13 amino acids. V was trimmed by 2 bases and J by 9 bases, leaving 12 bases between them. The CDR3 nucleotides read TGTGCCAGCAGCTTCGGCCGGGTTTTTGAGCAGTTCTTC. Translation: CASSFGRVFEQFF.

A note on this clonotype: The junction shows a germline mismatch at one end, possibly a read error. The gene calls are TRBV6-1 and TRBJ1-5, with no clear D. Germline assignment: CDR1 MNHNS and CDR2 SASEGT. This CDR3 has 15 amino acids. This chain's CDR3 is CASREELDGNQPQHF. The DNA of the CDR3 is TGTGCCAGCAGGGAAGAACTGGACGGCAATCAGCCCCAGCATTTT.

V usage is TRBV29-1 and J usage is TRBJ2-1; D assignment may be TRBD1 or TRBD2 (6 bases each). V shed 3 bases and J shed 9 bases, with 15 bases lying between them. Germline CDR1 SQVTM, CDR2 ANQGSEA. This CDR3 region has 13 residues. The CDR3 DNA reads as TGCAGCGTTGAGGACACCGGGGGCCTTGAGCAGTTCTTC. Its protein is CSVEDTGGLEQFF.

This chain joins TRBV10-3 and TRBJ2-6; weak D call: TRBD1 (6 bases). The length of the CDR3 is 18 residues. Germline values: CDR1 ENHRY, CDR2 SYGVKD. The ends were cut back, 3 bases at V and 0 bases at J, with 15 bases in the middle. The CDR3 loop reads CAISERVTGLSGANVLTF. The CDR3 DNA reads TGTGCCATCAGTGAACGAGTGACAGGACTCTCTGGGGCCAACGTCCTGACTTTC.

J is TRBJ2-1 and V is TRBV5-8; 9 bases agree with TRBD2. Germline V gene sequence: CDR1 SGHTS, CDR2 YDEGEE. The V and J ends lost 0 bases and 5 bases, in that order; junction bases with no gene match: 9. The CDR3 covers 17 residues. The CDR3 coding sequence is TGTGCCAGCAGCTTGGCCAAGCGGTTAGCGGGGGACAATGAGCAGTTCTTC. It codes for CASSLAKRLAGDNEQFF. The entire variable domain, with the rest obtained from reference TRBV5-8 and TRBJ2-1, is as follows: EAGVTQSPTHLIKTRGQQATLRCSPISGHTSVYWYQQALGLGLQFLLWYDEGEERNRGNFPPRFSGRQFPNYSSELNVNALELEDSALYLCASSLAKRLAGDNEQFFGPGTRLTVL.

The chain has TRBV9 and TRBJ2-7, with D perhaps being TRBD1 or TRBD2 (5 bases each). Germline CDR1 reads SGDLS; CDR2 reads YYNGEE. Trimming pared 4 bases from V and 8 bases from J, leaving 19 bases between. CDR3 length equals 14 residues. The CDR3, as DNA: TGTGCCAGCAGCTCCACCGCAGGGACGGAAAAGCAGTACTTC. Translation: CASSSTAGTEKQYF.

CDR3 nucleotide sequence: TGTGCCAGCAGCTTGGTGGCAGGGGGGTCCTATAATTCACCCCTCCACTTT. This codes for CASSLVAGGSYNSPLHF. This chain uses TRBV5-6 with TRBJ1-6; 7 bases line up with TRBD1. Losses at the gene ends were 0 bases for V and 1 base for J; bases not matched to a gene: 4. Germline assignment: CDR1 SGHDT and CDR2 YYEEEE. The CDR3 covers 17 residues.

Points on this clonotype: A much larger clone differs by one base, so this may be a read error. The rearrangement joins TRBV7-9 to TRBJ2-7, with D maybe TRBD2 (6 bases). This CDR3 spans 14 amino acids. V was shortened by 5 bases and J by 3 bases, with 14 bases between the two germline ends. Germline values: CDR1 SEHNR, CDR2 FQNEAQ (reference sequence). The CDR3 loop reads CASSPGDGIYEQYF. DNA for the CDR3: TGTGCCAGCAGCCCGGGGGACGGAATCTACGAGCAGTACTTC.

Many counts were recorded for this clonotype. The chain employs TRBV11-1 and TRBJ2-7; D is unclear. V lost 3 bases, J lost 1 base, and 10 bases lay in between. Per germline, CDR1 SGHAT and CDR2 FQDESV (reference sequence). The CDR3 sequence is 14 residues long. CDR3 DNA: TGTGCCAGCAGCTTCACCGGCGGATCCTACGAGCAGTACTTC. Its protein is CASSFTGGSYEQYF.

This clonotype was seen a few times. This rearrangement joins TRBV29-1 to TRBJ1-2, with a weak D call TRBD1 (6 bases). Per the germline V gene, CDR1 is SQVTM and CDR2 is ANQGSEA. V gave up 3 bases and J gave up 4 bases, with 9 bases separating them. The CDR3 is made up of 12 amino acids. The CDR3 here is CSVEDSGYGYTF. CDR3 sequence (DNA): TGCAGCGTTGAGGACAGCGGCTATGGCTACACCTTC. Full variable domain (rest looked up from reference TRBV29-1 and TRBJ1-2): SAVISQKPSRDICQRGTSLTIQCQVDSQVTMMFWYRQQPGQSLTLIATANQGSEATYESGFVIDKFPISRPNLTFSTLTVSNMSPEDSSIYLCSVEDSGYGYTFGSGTRLTVV.

This chain joins TRBV20-1 and TRBJ2-3, with TRBD2 matching 12 bases. V lost 1 base, J lost 4 bases, and 6 bases stayed unmatched. The CDR3 sequence is 16 residues long. The germline gives CDR1 DFQATT, CDR2 SNEGSKA (reference sequence). CDR3 protein: CSARVPSGGAPDTQYF. In DNA form, the CDR3 reads TGCAGTGCTAGAGTACCTAGCGGGGGGGCCCCAGATACGCAGTATTTT.

The rearrangement uses TRBV9 and TRBJ2-5; no clear D. CDR1 is SGDLS, CDR2 YYNGEE, per germline. V lost 0 bases and J 11 bases, leaving 11 bases between the germline ends. The CDR3 is made up of 12 amino acids. CDR3 DNA sequence: TGTGCCAGCAGCGTAGGGTACAATGAGCAGTACTTC. It yields the protein CASSVGYNEQYF.

This clonotype was counted once. The chain couples TRBV2 to TRBJ2-3, with 12 bases aligning to TRBD2. The CDR3 contains 16 residues. From germline, CDR1 is SNHLY and CDR2 FYNNEI. V shed 3 bases and J 3 bases; nucleotides not matched to a gene: 4. The CDR3: CASSDWTSGATDTQYF. CDR3 bases: TGTGCCAGCAGTGACTGGACTAGCGGGGCAACAGATACGCAGTATTTT.

This clonotype has ten or more counts. This sequence may be a read error, since a much larger clone differs from it by one base. The chain combines TRBV6-5 with TRBJ2-5, with D perhaps given as TRBD1 or TRBD2 (6 bases each). This CDR3 has 13 residues. In germline, CDR1 is MNHEY, CDR2 SVGAGI. V was trimmed by 7 bases and J by 11 bases, leaving 20 bases between them. The CDR3: CASMRAGGNEQYF. The DNA of the CDR3 is TGTGCCAGCATGAGGGCCGGGGGCAATGAGCAGTACTTC.

V is TRBV6-2 or TRBV6-3 and J is TRBJ1-2; D may be TRBD1 (5 bases). CDR1 and CDR2 (germline): MNHEY, SVGEGT. The CDR3 is 13 amino acids. The ends were cut back, 6 bases at V and 5 bases at J, with 13 bases in the middle. CDR3 in DNA: TGTGCCAGCAGATACACCGGGGCTTATGGCTACACCTTC. Residues: CASRYTGAYGYTF.

Only a few counts were recorded for this clonotype. The CDR3 region is CSVFRGETQYF. The CDR3 DNA is TGCAGCGTCTTCCGAGGGGAGACCCAGTACTTC. The chain couples TRBV29-1 to TRBJ2-5, with a weak D call TRBD2 (5 bases). Germline values: CDR1 SQVTM, CDR2 ANQGSEA. The length of the CDR3 is 11 residues. V lost 6 bases and J 5 bases, leaving 10 bases between the germline ends.

Only a few counts were recorded for this clonotype. This chain joins TRBV3-1 and TRBJ2-1; 7 nucleotides align to TRBD2. Germline V lookup: CDR1 LGHDT, CDR2 YNNKEL (reference sequence). The CDR3 totals 16 residues. Trimming at V came to 0 bases and at J to 4 bases, leaving 6 bases not matched to a gene. Written as DNA, the CDR3 is TGTGCCAGCAGCCAAGATGGGCGGGAGAGATACAATGAGCAGTTCTTC. Residues: CASSQDGRERYNEQFF.

J is TRBJ2-7 and V is TRBV5-1; D gene uncertain. The CDR3 is 14 residues long. V was pared by 2 bases and J by 3 bases, with 12 bases between. In germline, CDR1 is SGHRS, CDR2 YFSETQ. The CDR3 loop reads CASSFGWADYEQYF. The CDR3 DNA sequence: TGCGCCAGCAGCTTTGGCTGGGCCGACTACGAGCAGTACTTC.

Regarding this clonotype: One end of the junction fails to match germline, which may point to a read error. The chain carries TRBV27 and TRBJ2-7, with 11 bases aligning to TRBD1. This CDR3 has 15 amino acids. Per the germline V gene, CDR1 is MNHEY and CDR2 is SMNVEV (reference sequence). CDR3 sequence (DNA): TGTGCCAGTAGTTTAGGCGGGACAGGGGGAAGGGAGCAGTACTTC. This codes for CASSLGGTGGREQYF.